This T cell receptor beta chain is drawn from a study of neurological immune-mediated disorders. This clonotype came up many times. TCRdb analysed the 5' RACE reads with MiXCR anew, one entry per CDR3 protein. The sample shows about 80,000 distinct CDR3 sequences, 4.3% of them seen only once. V dropped 0 bases and J dropped 8; count of bases not matched to a gene: 5. Germline-derived CDR1 and CDR2 are DFQATT and SNEGSKA (reference sequence). The CDR3 totals 13 residues. Documented time point: longitudinal time-point 3. The receptor comes from a woman between 55 and 75 years old with multiple sclerosis. Sequencing used PBMCs. This sequence joins TRBV20-1 and TRBJ1-2, with 8 bases that match TRBD1. The CDR3 protein is CSAREQGAGGYTF. Here the CDR3 DNA reads TGCAGTGCTAGAGAGCAGGGGGCAGGGGGCTACACCTTC.